The rows below give T cell receptor beta chains drawn from one sample of a study of human T cells and chemical hapten exposure. TCRdb itself ran the RACE reads through MiXCR, one entry per CDR3 protein. The sample yields approximately 77,000 distinct CDR3 sequences, about 15% seen once. The source material was whole blood, sampled in connection with sensitization to the hapten diphenylcyclopropenone (DPC). Receptors originate from a woman between 50 and 59 years old with alopecia areata. Some clones in this sample may be carry-over from other donors' samples. CDR3s include the opening cysteine and the closing phenylalanine or tryptophan. A D gene is named only where the DNA matches it firmly. Rows give clone size only sometimes, using once, few, many, or a class for an expanded clone.

TRBV3-1,.,.,TRBJ1-1,TGTGCCAGCAGCCAAGGACCGACGAACACTGAAGCTTTCTTT,CASSQGPTNTEAFF
TRBV7-8,once,TRBD2,TRBJ2-1,TGTGCCAGCAACCGGTTTAGGGAGGCTAGCGGGAGGGAGCAGTTCTTC,CASNRFREASGREQFF
TRBV27,.,TRBD1,TRBJ1-1,TGTGCCAGCTTCAGGACAGGGGGACTAGACTACACTGAAGCTTTCTTT,CASFRTGGLDYTEAFF
TRBV20-1,few,.,TRBJ1-6,TGCAGTGCTAGTCACAGGGTTCCCAATTCACCCCTCCACTTT,CSASHRVPNSPLHF
TRBV6-2/TRBV6-3,.,.,TRBJ2-4,TGTGCCAGCAGCCCGTACCTCCGACTAGCCAAAAACATTCAGTACTTC,CASSPYLRLAKNIQYF
TRBV5-1,once,.,TRBJ2-7,TGCGCCAGCAGCTTGAGGGACACTCTCGGTGGGCAGTACTTC,CASSLRDTLGGQYF
TRBV6-2/TRBV6-3,many,TRBD2,TRBJ2-1,TGTGCCAGCAGGTCTAGCGGGAAATACAATGAGCAGTTCTTC,CASRSSGKYNEQFF
TRBV7-7,.,TRBD2,TRBJ2-1,TGTGCCAGCAGCCCCAGGACTAGCGGGAACAATGAGCAGTTCTTC,CASSPRTSGNNEQFF
TRBV4-3,few,.,TRBJ2-5,TGCGCCAGCAGCCAAGGGGGCGCAGGAAAGGGTGAGACCCAGTACTTC,CASSQGGAGKGETQYF
TRBV5-4,.,.,TRBJ2-2,TGTGCCAGCAGCATTACCAGGGTAAACACCGGGGAGCTGTTTTTT,CASSITRVNTGELFF
TRBV18,.,.,TRBJ1-1,TGTGCCAGCGCCGGGCAGGGGAGTACTGAAGCTTTCTTT,CASAGQGSTEAFF
TRBV20-1,few,TRBD2,TRBJ2-3,TGCAGTGCGTTGACTAGCGGGAGATTCGATACGCAGTATTTT,CSALTSGRFDTQYF
TRBV29-1,many,.,TRBJ2-1,TGCAGCGTTGACAATGAGCAGTTCTTC,CSVDNEQFF
TRBV5-5,few,.,TRBJ2-3,TGTGCCAGCAGCTTGAGGGACGTAAGCACAGATACGCAGTATTTT,CASSLRDVSTDTQYF
TRBV28,.,.,TRBJ2-7,TGTGCCAGCAGTTCCCCCAGGGCGCCCTACGAGCAGTACTTC,CASSSPRAPYEQYF
TRBV20-1,few,TRBD2,TRBJ2-3,TGCAGTGCTAGAGATTGGGCAGCGGGAGGTGGCACAGATACGCAGTATTTT,CSARDWAAGGGTDTQYF
TRBV27,.,.,TRBJ1-1,TGTGCCAGCAGCCGGAGGGGTGAAGCTTTCTTT,CASSRRGEAFF